Presented here are 7 T cell receptor beta chains from one specimen sequenced in a study of shared clonotypes between healthy human individuals. The data were produced by immunoSEQ multiplex PCR, yet TCRdb's version contains in-frame clones alone and is incomplete. The sample lists 2 million to 2.5 million clones; over 90% were seen once. The sequenced sample was naive CD4+ T cells from PBMCs. The subset denotes: CD45RA+ positively selected. The origin of the receptors is a man younger than 35 in good health. Some clones in this sample may be carry-over from other donors' samples.

V and J are TRBV2 and TRBJ2-7; tentative D call: TRBD1 (5 bases). The CDR3 has 14 amino acids. The germline CDR1 and CDR2 sequences are SNHLY and FYNNEI. V gave up 2 bases and J gave up 3 bases, with 11 bases separating them. The CDR3 sequence is CASSEWAGIYEQYF. The CDR3 region has the DNA TGTGCCAGCAGTGAATGGGCAGGGATCTACGAGCAGTACTTC.

The J gene is TRBJ2-5, the V gene TRBV30; either TRBD1 or TRBD2 may supply D (5 bases each). V lost 3 bases, J lost 3 bases, and 14 bases lay in between. The CDR3 has 14 residues. Per germline, CDR1 GTSNPN and CDR2 SVGIG (reference sequence). The CDR3 coding sequence is TGTGCCTGGAGGCCTCCGGGACCAGAAGAGACCCAGTACTTC. It is translated as CAWRPPGPEETQYF.

This clone occurred once. V and J are TRBV28 and TRBJ1-2; tentative D call: TRBD1 (5 bases). Germline CDR1 MDHEN, CDR2 SYDVKM. The V end was cut by 4 bases, the J end by 7 bases, with 16 bases between. The CDR3 extends over 14 amino acids. The CDR3 DNA reads as TGTGCCAGCAGTTCCGGAAGGGGTAATGGTGGCTACACCTTC. Translation: CASSSGRGNGGYTF.

In this sample, this clone turned up a few times. The chain uses TRBV11-2 and TRBJ1-1, with unresolved D. The CDR3 sequence is 12 residues long. The ends were cut back, 5 bases at V and 1 base at J, with 5 bases in the middle. CDR1 and CDR2 (germline): SGHAT, FQNNGV. This CDR3 is CASSAQNTEAFF. In nucleotides, the CDR3 is TGTGCCAGCAGCGCACAGAACACTGAAGCTTTCTTT.

The V gene is TRBV19, the J gene TRBJ1-2; D is possibly TRBD1 (6 bases). The CDR3 extends over 15 amino acids. With 7 bases removed from V and 2 bases from J, the gap between germline ends came to 17 bases. Germline CDR1 LNHDA, CDR2 SQIVND (reference sequence). The CDR3 DNA follows: TGTGCCAGTACGGAGATAGGGGGGGCGAACTATGGCTACACCTTC. It specifies CASTEIGGANYGYTF.

On this clone: Other DNA sequences in the sample encode the same CDR3. V gene TRBV29-1 combines with J gene TRBJ2-7; TRBD1 agrees at 7 bases. The CDR3 is 13 residues long. Germline values: CDR1 SQVTM, CDR2 ANQGSEA. The ends lost 4 bases at V and 2 bases at J; junction bases unmatched: 5. The CDR3 is CSVGPGGAYEQYF. The CDR3 nucleotides read TGCAGCGTTGGACCAGGGGGAGCCTACGAGCAGTACTTC.

This clone has just one count. The rearrangement joins TRBV19 to TRBJ1-5, with 9 bases identical to TRBD1. Germline V CDR1 and CDR2: LNHDA, SQIVND (reference sequence). J gave up 7 bases and V 6 bases, and 13 bases lay outside the gene matches. There are 16 residues in the CDR3. The CDR3 coding sequence is TGTGCCAGTAGCCTTATTGGGGACAGGGCGGTACAGCCCCAGCATTTT. The encoded protein is CASSLIGDRAVQPQHF.